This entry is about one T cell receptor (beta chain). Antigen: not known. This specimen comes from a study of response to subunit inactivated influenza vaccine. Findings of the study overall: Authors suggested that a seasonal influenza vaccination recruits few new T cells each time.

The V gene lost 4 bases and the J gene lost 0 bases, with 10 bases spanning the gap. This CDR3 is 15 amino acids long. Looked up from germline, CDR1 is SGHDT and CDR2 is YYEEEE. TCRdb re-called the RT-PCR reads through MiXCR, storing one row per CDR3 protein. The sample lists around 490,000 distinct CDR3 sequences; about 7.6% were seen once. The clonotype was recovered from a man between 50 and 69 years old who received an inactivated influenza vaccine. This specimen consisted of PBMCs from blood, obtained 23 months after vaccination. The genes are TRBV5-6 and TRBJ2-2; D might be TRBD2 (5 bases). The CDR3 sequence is CASSPGVANTGELFF. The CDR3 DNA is TGTGCCAGCAGCCCCGGGGTCGCGAACACCGGGGAGCTGTTTTTT.